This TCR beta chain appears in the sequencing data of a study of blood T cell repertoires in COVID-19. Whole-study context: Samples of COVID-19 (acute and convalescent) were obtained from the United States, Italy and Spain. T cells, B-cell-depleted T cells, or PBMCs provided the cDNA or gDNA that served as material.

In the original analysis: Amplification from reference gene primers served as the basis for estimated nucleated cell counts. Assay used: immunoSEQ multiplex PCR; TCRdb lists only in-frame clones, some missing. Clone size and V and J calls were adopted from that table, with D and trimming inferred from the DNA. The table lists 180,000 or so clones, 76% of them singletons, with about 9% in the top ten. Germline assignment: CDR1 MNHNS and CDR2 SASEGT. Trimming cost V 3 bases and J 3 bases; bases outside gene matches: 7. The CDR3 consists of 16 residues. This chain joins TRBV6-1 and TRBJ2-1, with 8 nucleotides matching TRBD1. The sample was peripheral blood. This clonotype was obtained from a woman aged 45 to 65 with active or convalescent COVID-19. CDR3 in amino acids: CASSDFRDRIYNEQFF. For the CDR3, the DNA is TGTGCCAGCAGTGATTTCCGGGACAGGATCTACAATGAGCAGTTCTTC.